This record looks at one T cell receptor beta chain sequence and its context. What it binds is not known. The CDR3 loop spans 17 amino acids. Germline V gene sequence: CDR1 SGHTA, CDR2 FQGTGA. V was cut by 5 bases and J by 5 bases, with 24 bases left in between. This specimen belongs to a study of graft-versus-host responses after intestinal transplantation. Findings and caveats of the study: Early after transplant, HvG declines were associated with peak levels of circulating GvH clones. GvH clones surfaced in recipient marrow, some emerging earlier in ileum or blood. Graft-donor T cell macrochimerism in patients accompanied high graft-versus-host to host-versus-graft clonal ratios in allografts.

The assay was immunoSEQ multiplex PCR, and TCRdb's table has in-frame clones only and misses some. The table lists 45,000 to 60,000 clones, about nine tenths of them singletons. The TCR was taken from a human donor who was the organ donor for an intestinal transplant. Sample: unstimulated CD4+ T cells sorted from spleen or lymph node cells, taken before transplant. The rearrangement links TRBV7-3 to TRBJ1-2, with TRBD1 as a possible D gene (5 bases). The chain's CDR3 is CASSLRATGWESYGYTF. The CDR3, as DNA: TGTGCCAGCAGCCTCCGGGCCACAGGTTGGGAGTCGTATGGCTACACCTTC.